What follows describes a single T cell receptor beta chain. The clone's antigen remains unknown. No qualities accompany the bases; no much larger clone lies one base away. This entry belongs to a study of T cell repertoires in cytomegalovirus infection (dated by TCRdb to the late 2010s). General notes on the study: The peptide stimulations were aimed at well-studied HLA-B-restricted epitopes as well as recently identified HLA-C-restricted CMV epitopes, whose presentation resists viral immunomodulation. Donor HLA type was relevant to the analysis, as public TCR beta signatures indicated carriage of CMV infection together with the matching HLA type. Paper-wide results and their limitations: In both this cohort and an independent roughly 360-donor cohort, the cumulative frequency of public TCR beta family members distinguished carriers of CMV infection plus the relevant HLA type. The ex vivo response was dominated by HLA-C-restricted CMV-specific TCR beta clonotypes, which also provided the single most frequent clonotype in two of eight donors.

The run used an Illumina HiSeq 1500. TCRdb reran the public reads through fastp at Q25 and MiXCR, keeping productive beta chains. Each entry merges the rows of one CDR3 protein and shows their most common DNA and genes. The sample table records 800,000 to 950,000 distinct CDR3 sequences; approximately 29% of these occur just once. 9.5% to 15% of the sample goes to the ten largest clones. Read against the paper, the sample's treatment or condition label means: in vitro stimulation with specific CMV peptide epitopes to enrich CMV-specific T cells. Here the sequenced sample was cultured CD8+ T cells from PBMCs, taken from culture after CMV antigen stimulation. The receptor was derived from a human donor in good health (CMV status not recorded). Some clones in this sample may be carry-over from other donors' samples.

The base sequence is TGTGCCAGCAGCCTGATCGGAATCGAGACCCAGTACTTC. This gives the protein CASSLIGIETQYF. The rearranged chain carries TRBV7-9 and TRBJ2-5; no D gene can be assigned with confidence. The CDR3 measures 13 amino acids from cysteine to phenylalanine. CDR3 DNA only is kept here, 39 bases in frame from base 1. CDR1 and CDR2, looked up from the germline V gene (reference sequence), are SEHNR and FQNEAQ. Cut back by 5 bases and 5 bases, the V and J ends lie 12 bases apart.